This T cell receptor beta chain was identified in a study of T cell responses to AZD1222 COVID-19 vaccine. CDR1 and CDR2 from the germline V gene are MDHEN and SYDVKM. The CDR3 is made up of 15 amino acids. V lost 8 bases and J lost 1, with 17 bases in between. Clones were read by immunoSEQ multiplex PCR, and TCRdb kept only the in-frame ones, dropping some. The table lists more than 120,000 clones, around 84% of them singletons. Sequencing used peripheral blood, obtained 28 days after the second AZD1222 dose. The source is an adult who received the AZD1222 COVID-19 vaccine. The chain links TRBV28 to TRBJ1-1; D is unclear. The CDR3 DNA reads TGTGCCAGCCTGGCGTCCCCTGGAGGGAACACTGAAGCTTTCTTT. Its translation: CASLASPGGNTEAFF.